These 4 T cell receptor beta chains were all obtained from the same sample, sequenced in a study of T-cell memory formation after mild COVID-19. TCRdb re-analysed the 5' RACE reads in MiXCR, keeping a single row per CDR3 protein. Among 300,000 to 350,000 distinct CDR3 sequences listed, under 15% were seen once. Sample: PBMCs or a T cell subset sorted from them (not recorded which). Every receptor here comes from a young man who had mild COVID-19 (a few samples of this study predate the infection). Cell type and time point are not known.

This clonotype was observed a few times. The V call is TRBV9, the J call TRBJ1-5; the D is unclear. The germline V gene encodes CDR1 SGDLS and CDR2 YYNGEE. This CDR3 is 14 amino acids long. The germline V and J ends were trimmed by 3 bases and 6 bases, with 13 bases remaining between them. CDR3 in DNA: TGTGCCAGCAGCGCCCGTGGTGTGAGTCAGCCCCAGCATTTT. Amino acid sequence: CASSARGVSQPQHF.

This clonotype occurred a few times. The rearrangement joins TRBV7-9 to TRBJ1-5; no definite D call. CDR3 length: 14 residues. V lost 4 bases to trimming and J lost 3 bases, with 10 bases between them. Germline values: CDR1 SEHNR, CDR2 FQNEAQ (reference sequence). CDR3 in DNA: TGTGCCAGCAGCTCAATTGACACCAATCAGCCCCAGCATTTT. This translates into CASSSIDTNQPQHF. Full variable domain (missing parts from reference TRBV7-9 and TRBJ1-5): DTGVSQNPRHKITKRGQNVTFRCDPISEHNRLYWYRQTLGQGPEFLTYFQNEAQLEKSRLLSDRFSAERPKGSFSTLEIQRTEQGDSAMYLCASSSIDTNQPQHFGDGTRLSIL.

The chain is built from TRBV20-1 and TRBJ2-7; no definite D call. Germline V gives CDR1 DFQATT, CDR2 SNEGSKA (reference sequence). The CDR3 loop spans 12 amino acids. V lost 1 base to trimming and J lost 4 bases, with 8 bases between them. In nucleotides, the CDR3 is TGCAGTGCTAGAGGGGTGAAATACGAGCAGTACTTC. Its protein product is CSARGVKYEQYF.

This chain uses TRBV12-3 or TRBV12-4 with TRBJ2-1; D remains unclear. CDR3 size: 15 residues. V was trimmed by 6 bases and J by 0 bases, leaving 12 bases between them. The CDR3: CASSLDQNSYNEQFF. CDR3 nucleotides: TGTGCCAGCAGCTTGGACCAAAACTCCTACAATGAGCAGTTCTTC.